This TCR beta chain appears in the sequencing data of a study of T cells in Graves' hyperthyroidism and ophthalmopathy. This clonotype was counted many times. What it binds is unknown. General observations from the study: Among clonotypes expanded in thyroid above 0.001, most were also found in blood.

Using RNA transcripts as the source, TCR beta CDR3 regions were amplified. The primer set for the first-round RT-PCR of the TCR CDR3 was HTBI. Each CDR3 protein is one row after TCRdb ran MiXCR on the multiplex PCR reads. The sample has 540,000 or so distinct CDR3 sequences, roughly 50% seen once. Trimming pared 0 bases from V and 5 bases from J, leaving 11 bases between. This CDR3 is built from 14 residues. Germline CDR1 and CDR2: MNHNS and SASEGT. This receptor was taken from an adult woman with Graves' disease, either hyperthyroidism or ophthalmopathy (not recorded which). The rearrangement uses TRBV6-1 and TRBJ2-7, with D perhaps matching TRBD2 (6 bases). Sequencing used peripheral blood or thyroid tissue (not recorded which). The CDR3, as DNA: TGTGCCAGCAGTGAAGCAGGGGAGGCCCACGAGCAGTACTTC. It yields the protein CASSEAGEAHEQYF.